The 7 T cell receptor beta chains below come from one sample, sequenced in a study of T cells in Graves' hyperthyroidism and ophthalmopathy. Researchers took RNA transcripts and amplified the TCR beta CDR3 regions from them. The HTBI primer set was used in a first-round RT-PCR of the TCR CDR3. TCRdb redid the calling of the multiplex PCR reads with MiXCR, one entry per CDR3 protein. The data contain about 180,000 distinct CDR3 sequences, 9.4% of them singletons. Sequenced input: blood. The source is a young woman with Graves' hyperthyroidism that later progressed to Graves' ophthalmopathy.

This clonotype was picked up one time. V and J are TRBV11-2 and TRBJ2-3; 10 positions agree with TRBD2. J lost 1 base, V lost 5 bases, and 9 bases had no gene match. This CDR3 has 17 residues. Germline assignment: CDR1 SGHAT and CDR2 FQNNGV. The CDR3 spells CASSPGGGTSGTDTQYF. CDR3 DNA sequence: TGTGCCAGCAGCCCAGGGGGGGGGACTAGCGGCACAGATACGCAGTATTTT.

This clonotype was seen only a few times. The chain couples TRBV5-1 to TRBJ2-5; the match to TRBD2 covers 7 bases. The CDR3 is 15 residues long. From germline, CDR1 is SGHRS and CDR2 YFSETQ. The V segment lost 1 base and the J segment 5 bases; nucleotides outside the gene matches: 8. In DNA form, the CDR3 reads TGCGCCAGCAGCTTGATGACGGGAGGTGGGGAGACCCAGTACTTC. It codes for CASSLMTGGGETQYF.

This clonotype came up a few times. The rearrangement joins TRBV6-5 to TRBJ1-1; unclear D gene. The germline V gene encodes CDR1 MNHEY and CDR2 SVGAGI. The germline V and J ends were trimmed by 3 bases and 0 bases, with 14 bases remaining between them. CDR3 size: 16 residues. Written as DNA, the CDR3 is TGTGCCAGCAGTTATGTCATCGGGAGGTTGAACACTGAAGCTTTCTTT. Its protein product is CASSYVIGRLNTEAFF.

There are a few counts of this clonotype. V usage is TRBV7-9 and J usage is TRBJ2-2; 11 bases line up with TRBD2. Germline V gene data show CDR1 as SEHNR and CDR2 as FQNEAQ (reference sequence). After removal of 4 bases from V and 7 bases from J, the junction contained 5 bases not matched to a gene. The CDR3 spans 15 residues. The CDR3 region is CASSYTSGSGGELFF. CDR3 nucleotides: TGTGCCAGCAGCTACACTAGCGGGAGTGGCGGGGAGCTGTTTTTT.

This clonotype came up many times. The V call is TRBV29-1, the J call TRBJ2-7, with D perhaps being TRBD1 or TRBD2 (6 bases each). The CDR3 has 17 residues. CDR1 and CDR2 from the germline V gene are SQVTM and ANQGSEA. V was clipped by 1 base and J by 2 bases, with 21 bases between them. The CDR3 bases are TGCAGCGTTGAAGTCGGTGGGGGGCCTACCGCTACCTACGAGCAGTACTTC. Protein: CSVEVGGGPTATYEQYF.

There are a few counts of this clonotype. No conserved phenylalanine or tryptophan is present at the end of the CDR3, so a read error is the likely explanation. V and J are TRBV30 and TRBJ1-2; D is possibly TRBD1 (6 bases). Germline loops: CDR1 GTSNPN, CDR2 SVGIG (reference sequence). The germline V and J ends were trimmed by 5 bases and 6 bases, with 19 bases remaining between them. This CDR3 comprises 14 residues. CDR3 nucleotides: TGTGCCTGGTACGGCGGGGGCCTTGGAGATGGCTACACCGTC. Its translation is CAWYGGGLGDGYTV.

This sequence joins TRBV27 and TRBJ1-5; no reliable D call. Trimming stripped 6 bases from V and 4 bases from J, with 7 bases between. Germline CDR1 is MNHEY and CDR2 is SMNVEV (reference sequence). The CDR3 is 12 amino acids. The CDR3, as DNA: TGTGCCAGCAGCATTCATAATCAGCCCCAGCATTTT. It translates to CASSIHNQPQHF.